This TCR beta chain was captured in a study of blood T cell repertoires in COVID-19. Study summary: The United States, Italy and Spain supplied acute and convalescent COVID-19 samples. Nucleic acid was either cDNA or gDNA, and it came from T cells, B-cell-depleted T cells, or PBMCs.

Authors' data handling: The assay estimated nucleated cells by amplifying reference gene primers. Clones were read by immunoSEQ multiplex PCR, and TCRdb kept only the in-frame ones, dropping some. V and J calls and clone size follow that table, whereas D and trimming were derived from the DNA. The sample has tens of thousands of clones, around 85% seen once. The CDR3 consists of 15 residues. Germline V gives CDR1 LNHDA, CDR2 SQIVND (reference sequence). Trimming left V 1 base short and J 1 base short, with 10 bases between. Specimen: peripheral blood. This receptor was obtained from a man in his 70s with acute or convalescent COVID-19. The V and J genes are TRBV19 and TRBJ1-1; no firm D call. CDR3 DNA sequence: TGTGCCAGTAGTATAGTGACAACAGCGAACACTGAAGCTTTCTTT. Protein product: CASSIVTTANTEAFF.